The TCR beta chain under discussion was sequenced for a study of cytomegalovirus exposure and HLA in healthy donors. PCR employed 60 Vbeta and 13 Jbeta primers. The data were produced by immunoSEQ multiplex PCR, yet TCRdb's version contains in-frame clones alone and is incomplete. Of about 150,000 clones listed, about 82% are singletons. Study outcomes and limitations: A later analysis, which compared TCR beta chains of equal frequency, found the HLA-associated ones more clonally expanded. Reports showed the classifier diagnosing cytomegalovirus status with high specificity and sensitivity. Association of a missense DCLRE1C variant with TCR beta V- and J-gene trimming was reported in a later analysis.

Germline values: CDR1 MDHEN, CDR2 SYDVKM. This CDR3 is built from 15 residues. The trim removed 3 bases at V and 0 bases at J, leaving 2 bases unmatched. About this clone: Its antigen is still unknown.

The TCR comes from a male donor in good health and CMV-seronegative. The sample consisted of PBMCs. The chain uses TRBV28 and TRBJ1-2, with 9 positions matching TRBD1. CDR3 sequence reads: CASSFRDRANYGYTF. In DNA, the CDR3 is TGTGCCAGCAGTTTCCGGGACAGGGCTAACTATGGCTACACCTTC.